This TCR beta chain was recovered during a study of CD8+CD57+ T cells in acquired aplastic anemia (dated by TCRdb to the late 2010s). For the wider study: Extracted DNA from sorted CD4+ and CD8+ cells averaged around 3.5 ug, ranging from about 0.18 to 27.4 ug. CD8+CD57+ expansion was defined as frequency above the mean frequency observed in healthy subjects. Overall results and qualifications from the work: Around 27 CD8+ CDR3 sequences were shared between patients and controls but appeared highly expressed in patients and within their immunodominant clones. Between patients and healthy controls, no significant difference in CD8+ Simpson's diversity was found (P=0.060).

The junction shows trimming of 5 bases on V and 5 bases on J, plus 15 bases between the germline ends. From the germline V gene (reference sequence), CDR1 is LNHDA and CDR2 is SQIVND. Including the terminal cysteine and phenylalanine, the CDR3 comprises 15 residues. Only the CDR3 region is kept as DNA, spanning 45 bases read in frame from base 1. TCR beta VDJ combination and CDR3 sequence profiling used genomic DNA as the template. TCR repertoire sequencing was run on an Illumina HiSeq 2000. The paper's processing steps were these. Repertoires were assessed using TRBV/TRBJ rearrangement plots, CDR3 size and DJ length profiles, and Simpson's diversity index. The most abundant DNA sequence in the deep sequencing data was defined as the immunodominant clone. CDR3 amino acid sequences were screened for sharing across subjects and were compared with published repertoires and the VDJdb database. In TCRdb, the public reads were trimmed at Q25 with fastp and aligned with MiXCR, with productive beta chains retained. Identical CDR3 proteins give one entry, which carries the most common genes and DNA. TCRdb, not the original authors, processed these V and J calls. For this sample there are roughly 100,000 distinct CDR3 sequences; roughly two thirds appear just once. Around three fifths of the sample lies in the top ten.

About this clonotype: Its specific antigen is unknown. No quality values exist for individual bases; no much larger clone is one base distant.

The patients picked for sequencing were ones in whom flow cytometry had shown an expansion of CD8+CD57+ cells. Severe acquired aplastic anemia was diagnosed in all patients according to International Study of Aplastic Anemia and Agranulocytosis and Camitta criteria. No patient had received any therapy when blood was sampled. In this study, sorted CD4+ and CD8+ T cells from the blood of healthy subjects and of severe aplastic anemia patients had their TCR repertoires deep-sequenced. Patients were enrolled under clinicaltrials.gov protocols 00001620, 01623167, 00001397, 00071045, 00081523 and 00961064 in the USA. Ficoll-Paque density gradient centrifugation was used to isolate peripheral blood mononuclear cells. Before DNA extraction, CD4+ and CD8+ T cells were sorted with FACS or magnetic beads.

In this chain, TRBV19 is recombined with TRBJ1-4; the D gene remains uncertain. This sequence was found in a human donor with aplastic anemia. The material sequenced was sorted CD4+, CD8+, or CD8+CD57+ T cells (not recorded which) from PBMCs. The DNA reads TGTGCCAGTAGTCCGTACCTCGGAGGGAATGAAAAACTGTTTTTT. The encoded protein is CASSPYLGGNEKLFF.